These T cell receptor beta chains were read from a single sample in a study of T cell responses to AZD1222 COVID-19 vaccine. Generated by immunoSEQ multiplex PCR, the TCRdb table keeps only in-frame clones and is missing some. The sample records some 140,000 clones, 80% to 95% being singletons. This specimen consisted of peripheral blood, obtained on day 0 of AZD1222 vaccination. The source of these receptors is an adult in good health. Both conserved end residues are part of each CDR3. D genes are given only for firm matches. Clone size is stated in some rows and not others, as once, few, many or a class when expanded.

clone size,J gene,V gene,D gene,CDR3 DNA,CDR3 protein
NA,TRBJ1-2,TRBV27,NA,TGTGCCAAAGCCCCCGGCTACACCTTC,CAKAPGYTF
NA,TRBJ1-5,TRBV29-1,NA,TGCAGCGTTGGGGCCTCTGGCAATCAGCCCCAGCATTTT,CSVGASGNQPQHF
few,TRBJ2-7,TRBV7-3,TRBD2,TGTGCCAGCAGCCCACAAGGGACTAGCGGATACGAGCAGTACTTC,CASSPQGTSGYEQYF
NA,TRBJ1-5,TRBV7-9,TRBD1,TGTGCCAGCAGCGCCCGGGACCCCAGGGGGCGGGTAAACCAGCCCCAGCATTTT,CASSARDPRGRVNQPQHF
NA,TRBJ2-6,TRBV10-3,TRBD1,TGTGCCATCAGGCCGGGACAGGGGGGGCCTGGGGCCAACGTCCTGACTTTC,CAIRPGQGGPGANVLTF
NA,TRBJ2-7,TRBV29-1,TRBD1,TGCAGCGTCGAAACGGGACAGGGTAGTCACGAGCAGTACTTC,CSVETGQGSHEQYF
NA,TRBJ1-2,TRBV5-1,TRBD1,TGCGCCAGCAGCTTGCTGACAGGGGGAGGCTACACCTTC,CASSLLTGGGYTF
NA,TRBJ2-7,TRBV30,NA,TGTGCCTGGGTGGACCGGTACGAGCAGTACTTC,CAWVDRYEQYF
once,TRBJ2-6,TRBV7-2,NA,TGTGCCAGCAGCCCACAGGCAATCTCTGGGGCCAACGTCCTGACTTTC,CASSPQAISGANVLTF
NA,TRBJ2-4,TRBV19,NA,TGTGCCAGTAGTTCGGGACCGAGGGCCAAAAACATTCAGTACTTC,CASSSGPRAKNIQYF
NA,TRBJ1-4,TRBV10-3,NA,TGTGCCATCAGTGAATTCAGTTGGGGGCATGCTAATGAAAAACTGTTTTTT,CAISEFSWGHANEKLFF
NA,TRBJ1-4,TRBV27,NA,TGTGCCAGCAGTTTAACCCCTGGGGGAAATGATGAAAAACTGTTTTTT,CASSLTPGGNDEKLFF
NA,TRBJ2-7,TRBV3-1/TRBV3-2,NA,TGTGCCAGCAGCCAAGATCAGCGGGTAGCTAACGAGCAGTACTTC,CASSQDQRVANEQYF
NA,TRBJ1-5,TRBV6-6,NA,TGTGCCAGCAGTGACCGGGACATTCAGCCCCAGCATTTT,CASSDRDIQPQHF
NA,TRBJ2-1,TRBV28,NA,TGTGCCAGCAGTTTACCCCCGGAGGAGGAGCAGTTCTTC,CASSLPPEEEQFF
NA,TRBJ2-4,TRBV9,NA,TGTGCCAGCAGCGTAGGTGGGGGGAGCATTCAGTACTTC,CASSVGGGSIQYF
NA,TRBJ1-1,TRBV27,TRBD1,TGTGCCAGCAGTTTGGTGGGACAGGGGAGGGAAGAAGCTTTCTTT,CASSLVGQGREEAFF
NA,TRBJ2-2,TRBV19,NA,TGTGCCAGTACCCTCATCAGGGGGAACACCGGGGAGCTGTTTTTT,CASTLIRGNTGELFF
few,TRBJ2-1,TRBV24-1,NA,TGTGCCACCAGTGAAACCCCAGGTAGTCCTTACAATGAGCAGTTCTTC,CATSETPGSPYNEQFF
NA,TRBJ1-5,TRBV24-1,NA,TGTGCCACCAGTGAAACGGAGCAGCCCCAGCATTTT,CATSETEQPQHF
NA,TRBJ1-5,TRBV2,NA,TGTGCCAGCAAGATGAGTGGCAATCAGCCCCAGCATTTT,CASKMSGNQPQHF
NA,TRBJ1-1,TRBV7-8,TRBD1,TGTGCCAGCAGTACCTGGACAGGCGCCATATCCTTTGAAGCTTTCTTT,CASSTWTGAISFEAFF
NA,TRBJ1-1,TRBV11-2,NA,TGTGCCAGCAGCTCCCCTAGGACAGCAGACACTGAAGCTTTCTTT,CASSSPRTADTEAFF
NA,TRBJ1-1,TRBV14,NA,TGTGCCAGCAGCCAAGATCTTGGTCGGGGGGTGAACACTGAAGCTTTCTTT,CASSQDLGRGVNTEAFF
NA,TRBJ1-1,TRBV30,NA,TGTGCCTGGGGGGGCAATAATTACCTTGAAGCTTTCTTT,CAWGGNNYLEAFF
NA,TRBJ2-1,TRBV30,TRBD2,TGTGCCTGGTATCTAGCGGGGGGCAATGAGCAGTTCTTC,CAWYLAGGNEQFF
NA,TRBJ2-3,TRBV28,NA,TGTGCCAGCAGCCCAAGAGGAATTCGGAGCACAGATACGCAGTATTTT,CASSPRGIRSTDTQYF
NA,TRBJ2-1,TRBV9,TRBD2,TGTGCCAGCAGCGCCCGACTAGCGCCTGTTAATGAGCAGTTCTTC,CASSARLAPVNEQFF
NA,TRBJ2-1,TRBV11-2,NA,TGTGCCAGCAGCTTAGACTATTCTAATGAGCAGTTCTTC,CASSLDYSNEQFF
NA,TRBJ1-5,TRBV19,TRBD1,TGTGCCAGTAGTCCGGACAGGGACCGAGGCAATCAGCCCCAGCATTTT,CASSPDRDRGNQPQHF
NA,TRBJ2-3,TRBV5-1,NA,TGCGCCAGCAGCTTGGTTCTAGCGCCAACAGATACGCAGTATTTT,CASSLVLAPTDTQYF
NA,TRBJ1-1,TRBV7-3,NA,TGTGCCAGCAGCTCTGGACAGAACACTGAAGCTTTCTTT,CASSSGQNTEAFF
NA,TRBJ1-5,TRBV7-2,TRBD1,TGTGCCAGCAGCTTACCGGGGGGGACAGGGGTGCAGCCCCAGCATTTT,CASSLPGGTGVQPQHF
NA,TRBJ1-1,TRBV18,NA,TGTGCCAGCTTAACTGAGCTGAACACTGAAGCTTTCTTT,CASLTELNTEAFF
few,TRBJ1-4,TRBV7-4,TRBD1,TGTGCCAGCAGCTTTACTGGGACAGGGGACTCAACTAATGAAAAACTGTTTTTT,CASSFTGTGDSTNEKLFF
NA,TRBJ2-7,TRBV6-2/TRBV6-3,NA,TGTGCCAGCAGTTACTCGACTCGGGGACCCTACGAGCAGTACTTC,CASSYSTRGPYEQYF
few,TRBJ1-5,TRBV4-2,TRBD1,TGTGCCAGCAGCCGACAGGGTAATAGCAATCAGCCCCAGCATTTT,CASSRQGNSNQPQHF
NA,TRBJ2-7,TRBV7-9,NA,TGTGCCAGAGTAGGAGCGGAGACCTACGAGCAGTACTTC,CARVGAETYEQYF
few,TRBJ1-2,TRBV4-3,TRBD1,TGCGCCAGCAGCCAAGAAACTTGGTTTGGGACAGGCCTTAACTATGGCTACACCTTC,CASSQETWFGTGLNYGYTF
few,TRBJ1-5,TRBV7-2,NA,TGTGCCAGCAGCCGCCCAGGGTACGGTCAGCCCCAGCATTTT,CASSRPGYGQPQHF
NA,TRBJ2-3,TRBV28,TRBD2,TGTGCCAGCAGAACAAGCGGGGGAGGGGATACGCAGTATTTT,CASRTSGGGDTQYF
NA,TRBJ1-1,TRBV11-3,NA,TGTGCCAGCAGCTTAGTGGGGGTGGTAGACACTGAAGCTTTCTTT,CASSLVGVVDTEAFF
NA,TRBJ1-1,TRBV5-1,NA,TGCGCCAGCAGCTCCCTAATAGAGGGGAACACTGAAGCTTTCTTT,CASSSLIEGNTEAFF
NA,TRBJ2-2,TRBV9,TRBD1,TGTGCCAGCAGCGCTGGGACAGCGAACACCGGGGAGCTGTTTTTT,CASSAGTANTGELFF
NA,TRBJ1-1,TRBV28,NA,TGTGCCAGCAGATACCCTTCGGGTGAAGCTTTCTTT,CASRYPSGEAFF
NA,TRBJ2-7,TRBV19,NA,TGTGCCAGTAGTCCTACCACGGCCACAGCAGGAAGTCCCGAGCAGTACTTC,CASSPTTATAGSPEQYF
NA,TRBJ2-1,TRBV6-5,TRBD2,TGTGCCAACCTAGCGGTCCGGGGTGAGCAGTTCTTC,CANLAVRGEQFF
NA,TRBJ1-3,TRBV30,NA,TGTGCCTGGAGTCGCTCTGGAAACACCATATATTTT,CAWSRSGNTIYF
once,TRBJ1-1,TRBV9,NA,TGTGCCAGCAGCGAAAGACCGTACACTGAAGCTTTCTTT,CASSERPYTEAFF
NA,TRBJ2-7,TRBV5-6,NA,TGTGCCAGCAGCCGGTACGGCCTAAGCTCCTACGAGCAGTACTTC,CASSRYGLSSYEQYF
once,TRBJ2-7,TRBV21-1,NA,TGTGCCAGCAGCGACAACCTTTGGACAGGGCCCTACGAGCAGTACTTC,CASSDNLWTGPYEQYF
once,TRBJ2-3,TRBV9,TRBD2,TGTGCCAGTACCGGGGGACTAGCGGGGGGGGATACGCAGTATTTT,CASTGGLAGGDTQYF
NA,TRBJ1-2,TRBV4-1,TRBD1,TGCGCCAGCAGCCAAGTGGCAGGGGGAGGCTACACCTTC,CASSQVAGGGYTF